Below, 25 T cell receptor beta chains from the same sample are listed, as sequenced in a study of blood T cell repertoires in COVID-19 (dated by TCRdb to 2020 to 2022). The receptor library was made with the immunoSEQ multiplex PCR assay. TCRdb provides this immuneACCESS table in a form limited to in-frame rearrangements. Some clones are lacking; in checked studies, under half of them reflect an unresolved V gene, and why the rest are absent is not known. This sample gives about 380,000 clones in total; about 90% of them show up just once. The ten largest account for around 7% of the sample. Sequencing was performed on peripheral blood. These receptors were obtained from a young man with active or convalescent COVID-19.

The V and J genes are TRBV5-1 and TRBJ2-2; 7 bases match TRBD1. Germline V lookup: CDR1 SGHRS, CDR2 YFSETQ. V dropped 2 bases and J dropped 0; count of bases not matched to a gene: 10. The CDR3 length is 18 residues. The CDR3 spells CASSFFVRDSANTGELFF. CDR3 DNA: TGCGCCAGCAGCTTTTTTGTTCGGGACAGCGCGAACACCGGGGAGCTGTTTTTT. Drawing the rest from reference TRBV5-1 and TRBJ2-2, the complete variable domain is KAGVTQTPRYLIKTRGQQVTLSCSPISGHRSVSWYQQTPGQGLQFLFEYFSETQRNKGNFPGRFSGRQFSNSRSEMNVSTLELGDSALYLCASSFFVRDSANTGELFFGEGSRLTVL.

This chain uses TRBV6-6 with TRBJ2-5; TRBD1 matches 11 bases. Germline values: CDR1 MNHNY, CDR2 SVGAGI (reference sequence). J gave up 9 bases and V 6 bases, and 9 bases lay outside the gene matches. The CDR3 is 14 amino acids. CDR3 region: CASSRVRDRGSQYF. The CDR3 coding sequence is TGTGCCAGCAGCCGGGTACGGGACAGGGGGTCCCAGTACTTC.

The rearrangement links TRBV11-1 to TRBJ2-5, with 9 positions matching TRBD2. CDR1 is SGHAT and CDR2 is FQDESV in the germline V gene (reference sequence). The CDR3 is 15 residues long. Trimming took 4 bases from V and 2 from J; bases not matched to a gene: 5. The CDR3 reads CASSYRRGGQETQYF. CDR3 DNA: TGTGCCAGCAGCTACCGGCGGGGGGGTCAAGAGACCCAGTACTTC.

This clone came up once. The CDR3 sequence is CASWVNRRKINTEAFF. In DNA form, the CDR3 reads TGTGCCAGCTGGGTTAACCGCAGGAAGATAAACACTGAAGCTTTCTTT. The rearrangement uses TRBV2 and TRBJ1-1; D is ambiguous. Germline V gives CDR1 SNHLY, CDR2 FYNNEI. The CDR3 consists of 16 residues. The germline V and J ends were trimmed by 8 bases and 2 bases, with 21 bases remaining between them.

CDR3 bases: TGTGCCAGCAGTGAAGCTGCGGGTACCGGCTACACCTTC. It codes for CASSEAAGTGYTF. The V call is TRBV6-1, the J call TRBJ1-2; D is unresolved. The CDR3 is made up of 13 amino acids. From germline, CDR1 is MNHNS and CDR2 SASEGT. V gave up 0 bases and J gave up 8 bases, with 10 bases separating them.

The V call is TRBV27, the J call TRBJ1-4; maybe TRBD1 (5 bases). The V gene lost 3 bases and the J gene lost 4 bases, with 15 bases spanning the gap. CDR3 length: 16 amino acids. CDR1 MNHEY and CDR2 SMNVEV come from the germline V gene (reference sequence). DNA for the CDR3: TGTGCCAGCAGTTTTTCCGGGGGTGTGATTAATGAAAAACTGTTTTTT. This gives the protein CASSFSGGVINEKLFF.

This clone was picked up one time. The chain is built from TRBV24-1 and TRBJ2-7, with 7 nucleotides matching TRBD1. Per the germline V gene, CDR1 is KGHDR and CDR2 is SFDVKD. The CDR3 has 15 amino acids. The trim removed 5 bases at V and 3 bases at J, leaving 9 bases unmatched. As DNA, the CDR3 is TGTGCCACCAGTGCCCCCACAGGGGCCGGCTACGAGCAGTACTTC. Translated, it gives CATSAPTGAGYEQYF.

The V and J genes are TRBV7-9 and TRBJ2-1; 9 bases align to TRBD1. The CDR3 is 13 residues long. V shed 1 base, J shed 15 bases, and the junction held 7 bases outside the gene matches. CDR1 is SEHNR, CDR2 FQNEAQ, per germline (reference sequence). CDR3 DNA sequence: TGTGCCAGCAGCTTAGGGTCAGGACAGGGGCCGTTCTTC. As protein: CASSLGSGQGPFF.

This sequence joins TRBV7-9 and TRBJ2-3, with TRBD2 matching 7 bases. Germline CDR1 reads SEHNR; CDR2 reads FQNEAQ (reference sequence). With V trimmed by 5 bases and J by 0 bases, 5 bases remained unmatched. The CDR3 covers 15 residues. This chain's CDR3 is CASSGTSASTDTQYF. The CDR3 coding sequence is TGTGCCAGCAGCGGTACTAGCGCAAGCACAGATACGCAGTATTTT.

The CDR3, as DNA: TGTGCCAGCAGCCCAACCGGGACAGGAGGGGTTCAAGAGACCCAGTACTTC. As protein: CASSPTGTGGVQETQYF. This chain joins TRBV7-8 and TRBJ2-5; TRBD1 agrees at 8 bases. Trimming at V came to 5 bases and at J to 2 bases, leaving 13 bases not matched to a gene. Looked up from germline, CDR1 is SGHVS and CDR2 is FQNEAQ. This CDR3 contains 17 residues. Full variable domain (outside the CDR3, taken from reference TRBV7-8 and TRBJ2-5): GAGVSQSPRYKVAKRGQDVALRCDPISGHVSLFWYQQALGQGPEFLTYFQNEAQLDKSGLPSDRFFAERPEGSVSTLKIQRTQQEDSAVYLCASSPTGTGGVQETQYFGPGTRLLVL.

V usage is TRBV6-5 and J usage is TRBJ2-7, with a weak D call TRBD2 (5 bases). The germline V gene encodes CDR1 MNHEY and CDR2 SVGAGI. This CDR3 comprises 14 residues. V gave up 2 bases and J gave up 4 bases, with 12 bases separating them. The CDR3 is CASSYQAASYEQYF. The CDR3 coding sequence is TGTGCCAGCAGTTACCAAGCGGCAAGTTACGAGCAGTACTTC.

This chain uses TRBV19 with TRBJ2-3; D might be TRBD2 (6 bases). Germline CDR1 and CDR2: LNHDA and SQIVND (reference sequence). The V end lost 7 bases, the J end lost 3 bases, and 14 bases lay between the germline ends. CDR3 length equals 14 residues. The CDR3, as DNA: TGTGCCAGTAAGGTGCCAGGGAGGACAGATACGCAGTATTTT. It translates to CASKVPGRTDTQYF.

V usage is TRBV7-2 and J usage is TRBJ1-5; a possible D gene is TRBD1 (5 bases). The CDR3 is 15 residues long. V lost 3 bases to trimming and J lost 5 bases, with 14 bases between them. Germline CDR1 is SGHTA and CDR2 is FQGNSA. Written as DNA, the CDR3 is TGTGCCAGCAGCTTCCGAAGATTCAGGGATCAGCCCCAGCATTTT. It encodes CASSFRRFRDQPQHF.

This clone was observed a few times. The junction shows a germline mismatch at one end, possibly a read error. The chain combines TRBV6-4 with TRBJ2-6; a weak D match, TRBD1 (6 bases). The length of the CDR3 is 17 residues. Germline V CDR1 and CDR2: MRHNA, SNTAGT. In DNA, the CDR3 is TGTGCCAGCAGTGTGGCAGGGGAAGCATCTGGGGCCAACGTGCTGACTTTC. Amino acid sequence: CASSVAGEASGANVLTF.

The chain has TRBV7-3 and TRBJ1-1; D is unclear. Trimming pared 0 bases from V and 4 bases from J, leaving 15 bases between. The CDR3 loop spans 16 amino acids. Per germline, CDR1 SGHTA and CDR2 FQGTGA. CDR3 nucleotide sequence: TGTGCCAGCAGCTTAACGCCCGGGTTGGTTGGCACTGAAGCTTTCTTT. Amino acid sequence: CASSLTPGLVGTEAFF.

This chain joins TRBV7-2 and TRBJ2-3, with D possibly TRBD1 on 5 matching bases. CDR1 and CDR2 from the germline V gene are SGHTA and FQGNSA. V was cut by 0 bases and J by 4 bases, with 20 bases left in between. The CDR3 consists of 18 residues. CDR3 DNA: TGTGCCAGCAGCTTAGCTTCTTCAGGGTCCCGTGGTGCAGATACGCAGTATTTT. Residues: CASSLASSGSRGADTQYF.

In this sample, this clone turned up a few times. V gene TRBV6-5 combines with J gene TRBJ2-7; 9 bases align to TRBD2. Losses at the gene ends were 5 bases for V and 3 bases for J; bases not matched to a gene: 5. In germline, CDR1 is MNHEY, CDR2 SVGAGI. CDR3 length equals 14 residues. CDR3 residues: CASSPGTSNYEQYF. CDR3 bases: TGTGCCAGCAGTCCCGGGACTAGCAACTACGAGCAGTACTTC.

The chain links TRBV18 to TRBJ2-7, with TRBD2 identical over 11 bases. This CDR3 has 16 amino acids. The V segment lost 5 bases and the J segment 5 bases; nucleotides outside the gene matches: 11. From germline, CDR1 is KGHSH and CDR2 LQKENI. The CDR3: CASSKGGLAERDEQYF. CDR3 nucleotides: TGTGCCAGCTCAAAAGGGGGACTAGCGGAGAGGGACGAGCAGTACTTC.

The CDR3 sequence is CASTGRGNQPQHF. In nucleotides, the CDR3 is TGTGCCAGTACAGGGAGAGGCAATCAGCCCCAGCATTTT. V usage is TRBV27 and J usage is TRBJ1-5; D is possibly TRBD1 (6 bases). V was cut by 9 bases and J by 2 bases, with 11 bases left in between. This CDR3 is built from 13 residues. In germline, CDR1 is MNHEY, CDR2 SMNVEV (reference sequence).

The chain combines TRBV27 with TRBJ2-2; 7 bases are a match to TRBD2. This CDR3 region has 14 residues. Losses at the gene ends were 6 bases for V and 6 bases for J; bases not matched to a gene: 7. CDR1 and CDR2 (germline): MNHEY, SMNVEV (reference sequence). This chain's CDR3 is CASSRGVGAGELFF. The CDR3 region has the DNA TGTGCCAGCAGCCGGGGGGTCGGCGCCGGGGAGCTGTTTTTT.

This rearrangement joins TRBV19 to TRBJ2-6; 12 bases map to TRBD1. V shed 5 bases and J 3 bases; nucleotides not matched to a gene: 5. The CDR3 is made up of 17 amino acids. Per the germline V gene, CDR1 is LNHDA and CDR2 is SQIVND (reference sequence). As DNA, the CDR3 is TGTGCCAGTAGTTCCGGGACAGGGGGCCGTGGGGCCAACGTCCTGACTTTC. It specifies CASSSGTGGRGANVLTF.

The chain employs TRBV6-6 and TRBJ2-3; no firm D call. This CDR3 spans 14 amino acids. Trimming removed 2 bases at V and 2 bases at J, with 8 bases between. Germline-derived CDR1 and CDR2 are MNHNY and SVGAGI (reference sequence). CDR3 sequence: CASSYPRPTDTQYF. In DNA form, the CDR3 reads TGTGCCAGCAGTTACCCCCGTCCCACAGATACGCAGTATTTT.

The chain carries TRBV4-3 and TRBJ1-5; possible D gene TRBD1, 5 bases. The germline gives CDR1 LGHNA, CDR2 YSLEER. V lost 0 bases, J lost 7 bases, and 13 bases lay in between. The CDR3 spans 15 residues. Written as DNA, the CDR3 is TGCGCCAGCAGCCAAGATCGGGCGGGGGGGCAGCCCCAGCATTTT. This translates into CASSQDRAGGQPQHF.

Turning to this clone: The junction differs from germline at one of its ends, possibly a read error. The chain recombines TRBV10-3 with TRBJ1-1; D may be TRBD1 (5 bases). Germline CDR1 and CDR2: ENHRY and SYGVKD. CDR3 size: 14 residues. The CDR3 nucleotides are TGTGCCATCAGTCAGTCGTGGGGGGTCACTGAAGCTTTCTTT. This sequence encodes CAISQSWGVTEAFF.

V usage is TRBV3-1 (or the pseudogene TRBV3-2) and J usage is TRBJ2-1, with TRBD2 matching over 13 bases. Losses at the gene ends were 1 base for V and 8 bases for J; bases not matched to a gene: 5. The germline V gene has CDR1 LGHDT and CDR2 YNNKEL (reference sequence). The CDR3 is 16 residues long. The CDR3 region is CASSQGGLAGIYEQFF. CDR3 sequence (DNA): TGTGCCAGCAGCCAAGGGGGACTAGCGGGAATCTATGAGCAGTTCTTC.